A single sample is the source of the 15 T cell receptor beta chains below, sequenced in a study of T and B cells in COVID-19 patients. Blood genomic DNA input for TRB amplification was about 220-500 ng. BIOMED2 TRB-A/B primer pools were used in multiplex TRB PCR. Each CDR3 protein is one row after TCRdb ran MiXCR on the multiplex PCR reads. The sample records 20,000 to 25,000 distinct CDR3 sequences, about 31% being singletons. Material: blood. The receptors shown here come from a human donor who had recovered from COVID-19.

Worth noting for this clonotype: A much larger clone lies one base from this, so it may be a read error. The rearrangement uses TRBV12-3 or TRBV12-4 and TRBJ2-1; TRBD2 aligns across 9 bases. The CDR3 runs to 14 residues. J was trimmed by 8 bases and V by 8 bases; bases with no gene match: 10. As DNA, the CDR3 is TGTGCCAGCGGACGGGGACTAGCCGGCGATGAGCAGTTCTTC. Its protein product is CASGRGLAGDEQFF.

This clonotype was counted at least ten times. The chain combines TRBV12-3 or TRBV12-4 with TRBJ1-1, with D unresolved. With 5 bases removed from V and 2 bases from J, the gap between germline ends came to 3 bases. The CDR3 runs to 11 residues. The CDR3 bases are TGTGCCAGCAGTCGCAACACTGAAGCTTTCTTT. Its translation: CASSRNTEAFF.

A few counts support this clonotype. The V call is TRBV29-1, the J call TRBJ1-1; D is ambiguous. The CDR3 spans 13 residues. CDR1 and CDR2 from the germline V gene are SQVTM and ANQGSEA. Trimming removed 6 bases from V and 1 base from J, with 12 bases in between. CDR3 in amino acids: CSVRDLGNTEAFF. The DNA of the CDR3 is TGCAGCGTCCGCGATCTCGGGAACACTGAAGCTTTCTTT.

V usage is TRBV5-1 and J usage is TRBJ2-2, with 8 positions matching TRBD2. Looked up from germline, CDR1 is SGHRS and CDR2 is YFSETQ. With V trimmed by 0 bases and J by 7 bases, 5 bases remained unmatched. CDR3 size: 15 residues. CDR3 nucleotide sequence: TGCGCCAGCAGCTTGGGGACTAGCTACAGCGGGGAGCTGTTTTTT. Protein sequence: CASSLGTSYSGELFF.

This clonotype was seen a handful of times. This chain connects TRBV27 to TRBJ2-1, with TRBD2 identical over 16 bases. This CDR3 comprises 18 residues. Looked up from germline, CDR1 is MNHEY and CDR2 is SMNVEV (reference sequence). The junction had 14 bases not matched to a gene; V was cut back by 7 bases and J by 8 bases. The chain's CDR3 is CASNPGLAGGPVVYEQFF. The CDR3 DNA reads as TGTGCCAGCAACCCGGGACTAGCGGGGGGGCCGGTAGTTTATGAGCAGTTCTTC.

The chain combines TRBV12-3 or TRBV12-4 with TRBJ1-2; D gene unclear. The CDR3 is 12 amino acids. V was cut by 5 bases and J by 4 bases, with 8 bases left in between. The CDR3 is CASSPIAYGYTF. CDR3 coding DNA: TGTGCCAGCAGTCCGATAGCCTATGGCTACACCTTC.

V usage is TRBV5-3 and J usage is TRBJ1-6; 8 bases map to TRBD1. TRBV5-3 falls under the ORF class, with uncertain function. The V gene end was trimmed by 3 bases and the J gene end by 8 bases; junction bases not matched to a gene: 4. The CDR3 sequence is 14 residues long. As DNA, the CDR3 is TGTGCCAGAAGCTCGGACAGGGATGATTCACCCCTCCACTTT. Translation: CARSSDRDDSPLHF.

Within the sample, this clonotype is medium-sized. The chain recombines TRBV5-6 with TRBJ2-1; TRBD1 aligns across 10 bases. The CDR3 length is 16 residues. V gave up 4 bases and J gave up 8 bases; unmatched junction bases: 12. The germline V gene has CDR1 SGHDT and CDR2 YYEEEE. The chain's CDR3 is CASSPDPGQGIHEQFF. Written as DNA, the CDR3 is TGTGCCAGCAGCCCTGACCCGGGACAGGGGATTCATGAGCAGTTCTTC.

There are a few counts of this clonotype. DNA for the CDR3: TGTGCCTGGAGGGGCCTGGGAGAAAAACTGTTTTTT. This gives the protein CAWRGLGEKLFF. This chain joins TRBV30 and TRBJ1-4; D call uncertain. V lost 3 bases to trimming and J lost 8 bases, with 10 bases between them. The germline CDR1 and CDR2 sequences are GTSNPN and SVGIG (reference sequence). The CDR3 totals 12 residues.

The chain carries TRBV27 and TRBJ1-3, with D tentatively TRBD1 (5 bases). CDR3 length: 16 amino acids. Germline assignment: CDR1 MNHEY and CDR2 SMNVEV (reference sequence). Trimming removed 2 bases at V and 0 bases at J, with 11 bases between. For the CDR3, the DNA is TGTGCCAGCAGTTTAAGTGGGGGGAGCTCTGGAAACACCATATATTTT. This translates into CASSLSGGSSGNTIYF.

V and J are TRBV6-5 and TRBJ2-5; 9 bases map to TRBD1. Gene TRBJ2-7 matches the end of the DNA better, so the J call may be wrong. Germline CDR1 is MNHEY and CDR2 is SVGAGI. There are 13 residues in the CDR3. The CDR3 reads CASSGTGKNEQYF. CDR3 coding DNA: TGTGCCAGCAGTGGGACAGGGAAGAACGAGCAGTACTTC.

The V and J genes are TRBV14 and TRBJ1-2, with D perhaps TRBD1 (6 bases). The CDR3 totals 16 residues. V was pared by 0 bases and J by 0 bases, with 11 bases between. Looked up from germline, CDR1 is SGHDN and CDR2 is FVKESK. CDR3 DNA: TGTGCCAGCAGCCAAGAGACAGGTATCGCTAACTATGGCTACACCTTC. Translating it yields CASSQETGIANYGYTF.

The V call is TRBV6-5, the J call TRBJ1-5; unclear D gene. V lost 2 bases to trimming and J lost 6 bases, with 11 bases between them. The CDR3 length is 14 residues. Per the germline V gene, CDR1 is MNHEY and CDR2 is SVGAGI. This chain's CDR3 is CASSYTRVGQPQHF. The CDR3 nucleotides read TGTGCCAGCAGTTACACGAGGGTGGGTCAGCCCCAGCATTTT.

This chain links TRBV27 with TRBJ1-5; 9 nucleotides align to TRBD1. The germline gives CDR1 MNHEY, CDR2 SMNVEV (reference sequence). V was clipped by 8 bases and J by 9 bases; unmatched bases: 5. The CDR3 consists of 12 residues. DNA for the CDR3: TGTGCCAGCTGGGGGACAGGGATGCCCCAGCATTTT. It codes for CASWGTGMPQHF.

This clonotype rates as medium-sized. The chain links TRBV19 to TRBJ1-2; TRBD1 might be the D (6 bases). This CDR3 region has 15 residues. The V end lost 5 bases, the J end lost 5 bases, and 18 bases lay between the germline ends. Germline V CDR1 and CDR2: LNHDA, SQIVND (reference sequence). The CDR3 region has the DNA TGTGCCAGTAGTGACAGGCGTGGGGGGCAATATGGCTACACCTTC. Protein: CASSDRRGGQYGYTF.